This T cell receptor beta chain was sequenced for a study of shared clonotypes between healthy human individuals. General study points: Researchers sampled only blood; tissue repertoires likely differ.

V was clipped by 4 bases and J by 5 bases, with 14 bases between them. The CDR3 is 14 residues long. Germline assignment: CDR1 SGHRS and CDR2 YFSETQ. Points on this clone: What it binds is unknown.

Deep-level settings were used for running the assay. Sequenced by immunoSEQ multiplex PCR; TCRdb stores in-frame clones only, minus some. This sample has about 2.4 million clones; over 85% occur once, and the top ten carry roughly 0.15%. The donor cohort consisted entirely of Caucasian adults residing in Nashville, Tennessee. The source is a man between 18 and 35 years old in good health. This chain connects TRBV5-1 to TRBJ2-3; D is possibly TRBD1 or TRBD2 (6 bases each). Input material: naive CD4+ T cells sorted from blood. Indicated subset: CD45RA+ positively selected. CDR3 amino acids: CASSGAGEVDTQYF. The CDR3 DNA reads TGCGCCAGCAGCGGCGCAGGGGAGGTAGATACGCAGTATTTT.